The rows below give T cell receptor beta chains drawn from one sample of a study of beta chain features in type 1 diabetes. Clones were read by immunoSEQ multiplex PCR, and TCRdb kept only the in-frame ones, dropping some. The data contain some 660,000 clones, over 13% of them singletons. Sequencing was done on a sample of naive CD4+ T cells from blood. The receptor source for this set is a man aged 18 to 30 with type 1 diabetes. Both conserved end residues are part of each CDR3. The D gene is left open where the match is weak. The size field is filled for only some rows; it gives once, few, many or a size class.

>.|TRBJ2-3|TRBV6-6|.
TGTGCCAGCAGAACCCACGCCGCCCCAGGGGAGGATACGCAGTATTTT
CASRTHAAPGEDTQYF
>.|TRBJ2-1|TRBV29-1|few
TGCAGCGTTGGAGCAAGCCCGACAGGTTACAATGAGCAGTTCTTC
CSVGASPTGYNEQFF
>.|TRBJ2-3|TRBV7-2|.
TGTGCCAGCAGCTTAAACAGGGCTCGCACAGATACGCAGTATTTT
CASSLNRARTDTQYF
>.|TRBJ2-4|TRBV9|few
TGTGCCAGCAGCGCCGACGTGAACATTCAGTACTTC
CASSADVNIQYF
>.|TRBJ1-1|TRBV7-3|.
TGTGCCAGCAGCTTCGGGGAGAACACTGAAGCTTTCTTT
CASSFGENTEAFF
>.|TRBJ2-7|TRBV15|.
TGTGCCACCAGGATGGGGAGTACCTACGAGCAGTACTTC
CATRMGSTYEQYF
>TRBD1|TRBJ1-1|TRBV4-2|few
TGTGCCAGCAGCCAAGGTATCGGGGACAGTAACACTGAAGCTTTCTTT
CASSQGIGDSNTEAFF
>.|TRBJ2-7|TRBV5-6|.
TGTGCCAGCAGCCCCGGCCTTACCTACGAGCAGTACTTC
CASSPGLTYEQYF
>.|TRBJ1-3|TRBV7-2|few
TGTGCCAGCACCCCGGGACGGGGAAACACCATATATTTT
CASTPGRGNTIYF
>TRBD2|TRBJ2-1|TRBV6-5|.
TGTGCCAGCAATAGCGGGGAGGGCTATGAGCAGTTCTTC
CASNSGEGYEQFF
>.|TRBJ2-5|TRBV27|few
TGTGCCAGCAGTTCCTTTGGGGAGACCCAGTACTTC
CASSSFGETQYF
>.|TRBJ1-3|TRBV30|few
TGTGCCTGGAGGCTCCCTTCCTCTGGAAACACCATATATTTT
CAWRLPSSGNTIYF
>.|TRBJ2-2|TRBV9|.
TGTGCCAGCAGAGGGGGAGAGATCGGTCCCGGGGAGCTGTTTTTT
CASRGGEIGPGELFF
>TRBD1|TRBJ2-5|TRBV7-9|.
TGTGCCAGCAGCGAGAACTGGGACAGTACGAGGGCCCAGTACTTC
CASSENWDSTRAQYF
>TRBD1|TRBJ1-5|TRBV2|.
TGTGCCAGCAGTATACAGGGGGGAGAGCAGCCCCAGCATTTT
CASSIQGGEQPQHF
>.|TRBJ1-2|TRBV6-5|.
TGTGCCAGCAGTTACACAGAGCACTATGGCTACACCTTC
CASSYTEHYGYTF
>.|TRBJ2-4|TRBV7-9|few
TGTGCCAGCAGCTTAGCGTATGACACGGCCAAAAACATTCAGTACTTC
CASSLAYDTAKNIQYF
>TRBD2|TRBJ2-7|TRBV10-1|few
TGCGCCAGCAGTTCAGGCTCGGGACTAGCGAGATCTTCATTCGAGCAGTACTTC
CASSSGSGLARSSFEQYF
>.|TRBJ2-7|TRBV5-1|few
TGCGCCAGCAGCTCAACAGATTCCTACGAGCAGTACTTC
CASSSTDSYEQYF
>TRBD1|TRBJ2-3|TRBV11-1|.
TGTGCCAGCAGCCCCGCCGGGACAGCTAGCACAGATACGCAGTATTTT
CASSPAGTASTDTQYF
>.|TRBJ2-1|TRBV7-2|.
TGTGCCAGCAGTCCGCCCCCGGCTTCCTACAATGAGCAGTTCTTC
CASSPPPASYNEQFF
>TRBD1|TRBJ2-5|TRBV4-3|few
TGCGCCAGCAGCCAAGCAGGGGGTCTGTACCAAGAGACCCAGTACTTC
CASSQAGGLYQETQYF
>TRBD2|TRBJ2-1|TRBV28|few
TGTGCCAGTAGCGGGTCTTACAATGAGCAGTTCTTC
CASSGSYNEQFF
>.|TRBJ2-1|TRBV30|.
TGTGCCTGGAGCCGACCGGGGCGAAGCTCCTACAATGAGCAGTTCTTC
CAWSRPGRSSYNEQFF
>TRBD1|TRBJ1-6|TRBV9|.
TGTGCCAGCAGTCAATGGACAGGGGAAAATTCACCCCTCCACTTT
CASSQWTGENSPLHF
>.|TRBJ1-5|TRBV6-5|few
TGTGCCAGCAGTTCGTTCCAGAGCAATCAGCCCCAGCATTTT
CASSSFQSNQPQHF
>.|TRBJ1-5|TRBV30|few
TGTGCCTGGAGTCCCTCCCTCAATCAGCCCCAGCATTTT
CAWSPSLNQPQHF
>.|TRBJ2-4|TRBV2|few
TGTGCCAGCAGTGAAAGCGGCAACCACCCAGGATGCTTC
CASSESGNHPGCF
>TRBD1|TRBJ1-2|TRBV9|few
TGTGCCAGCAGCCCCGGACAGGTCGAGGGTGGCTACACCTTC
CASSPGQVEGGYTF
>TRBD2|TRBJ2-1|TRBV9|.
TGTGCCAGCAGCGTAGTCGGGGGGAACTACAATGAGCAGTTCTTC
CASSVVGGNYNEQFF
>TRBD1|TRBJ2-1|TRBV7-2|.
TGTGCCAGCAGTTTCTCGGGACAGCTGTACAATGAGCAGTTCTTC
CASSFSGQLYNEQFF
>TRBD2|TRBJ2-5|TRBV6-5|few
TGTGCCAGCAAGTACAGCGGGAGCGGGGAGACCCAGTACTTC
CASKYSGSGETQYF
>TRBD2|TRBJ2-7|TRBV5-1|.
TGCGCCAGCAGCTTCGCTAGCGGGTTCAGCTCCTACGAGCAGTACTTC
CASSFASGFSSYEQYF
>.|TRBJ2-3|TRBV7-2|few
TGTGCCAGCAGCTTAGTTGGGGGAGCTAGCACAGATACGCAGTATTTT
CASSLVGGASTDTQYF
>.|TRBJ2-7|TRBV7-8|.
TGTGCCAGCAGCTTAGTGGAGCCGTACGAGCAGTACTTC
CASSLVEPYEQYF
>.|TRBJ2-2|TRBV28|.
TGTGCCAGCAGTTATAGGAACACCGGGGAGCTGTTTTTT
CASSYRNTGELFF
>.|TRBJ1-4|TRBV30|few
TGTGCCTTCAATCCCGGGATCGCTAATGAAAAACTGTTTTTT
CAFNPGIANEKLFF
>.|TRBJ2-5|TRBV30|.
TGTGCCTACCGAAGTCAGGCACCTTTTCGGGAGACCCAGTACTTC
CAYRSQAPFRETQYF
>TRBD1|TRBJ2-3|TRBV7-2|few
TGTGCCAGCAGCTTAGGAGGAACAGGGACAGCAGATACGCAGTATTTT
CASSLGGTGTADTQYF
>.|TRBJ2-7|TRBV5-1|few
TGCGCCAGCAGCTTGAACTCCTACGAGCAGTACTTC
CASSLNSYEQYF
>.|TRBJ2-1|TRBV5-1|.
TGCGCCAGCAGCTTGGCCGGCGGCAATGAGCAGTTCTTC
CASSLAGGNEQFF
>.|TRBJ1-1|TRBV6-5|.
TGTGCCAGCAGCCGCTACAGGGTGGACACTGAAGCTTTCTTT
CASSRYRVDTEAFF
>.|TRBJ2-7|TRBV19|.
TGTGCCAGTAGTATGGGACGGACCTACGAGCAGTACTTC
CASSMGRTYEQYF
>.|TRBJ2-7|TRBV13|.
TGTGCCAGCTGGGTCCGGTTCCCCTACGAGCAGTACTTC
CASWVRFPYEQYF